This TCR beta chain was obtained from a study of CD8+ T cells in alopecia areata. Study results and caveats: Lesional tissue from the scalp (especially in alopecia totalis/universalis) showed higher clonality than normal scalp.

This clone was found a few times. Its antigen is unidentified. The V and J ends lost 2 bases and 6 bases respectively, with 13 bases between them. The germline V gene encodes CDR1 SEHNR and CDR2 FQNEAQ (reference sequence). The CDR3 consists of 15 residues. Stated treatment: oral pan-JAK inhibitor, 5-10 mg twice daily. RNA extraction was followed by reverse transcription into cDNA, which acted as the sequencing template. Assay: immunoSEQ multiplex PCR; the TCRdb copy retains only in-frame clones and omits some. The profile covers about 99,000 clones, with about nine tenths appearing a single time and more than 9.5% taken by the ten largest.

The sequence was obtained from a human donor with alopecia areata. This specimen consisted of CD8+ T cells sorted from blood, obtained between weeks 30 and 35, from a patient treated with tofacitinib. The rearrangement links TRBV7-9 to TRBJ2-2, with no clear D. Written as DNA, the CDR3 is TGTGCCAGCAGCTTACATAGGGAACGACCCGGGGAGCTGTTTTTT. Encoded protein: CASSLHRERPGELFF.